These 8 T cell receptor beta chains came from one sample sequenced in a study of cytotoxic CD8 clonotypes in ibrutinib-treated CLL. The method was immunoSEQ multiplex PCR; TCRdb's version includes in-frame clones alone and lacks a portion of them. The profile shows over 150,000 clones, over 60% of them singletons. The specimen was PBMCs, collected after 24 months of ibrutinib treatment. These receptors were taken from a human donor with chronic lymphocytic leukemia.

The chain joins TRBV4-1 to TRBJ2-7; a weak D match, TRBD2 (5 bases). CDR1 and CDR2 from the germline V gene are MGHRA and YSYEKL. The germline V and J ends were trimmed by 1 base and 3 bases, with 10 bases remaining between them. The CDR3 consists of 14 residues. The CDR3 DNA reads TGCGCCAGCAGCCAAGGGGAAAGCGGCTACGAGCAGTACTTC. As protein: CASSQGESGYEQYF.

The rearrangement uses TRBV10-2 and TRBJ1-4; 7 nucleotides align to TRBD1. The CDR3 extends over 15 amino acids. With 3 bases clipped from V and 8 bases from J, the junction kept 9 bases outside the gene matches. Germline V gives CDR1 WSHSY, CDR2 SAAADI. This chain's CDR3 is CASSELGGRREKLFF. CDR3 nucleotides: TGCGCCAGCAGTGAATTAGGGGGCCGGCGAGAAAAACTGTTTTTT.

The V call is TRBV5-1, the J call TRBJ2-7; TRBD2 aligns across 10 bases. Germline V gene data show CDR1 as SGHRS and CDR2 as YFSETQ. The J segment lost 4 bases and the V segment lost 0 bases, leaving 4 bases of the junction unmatched. This CDR3 is built from 15 residues. CDR3: CASSLELAGSYEQYF. CDR3 in DNA: TGCGCCAGCAGCTTGGAACTAGCGGGATCTTACGAGCAGTACTTC.

This clone has a single count. The chain uses TRBV28 and TRBJ2-7, with TRBD2 matching 12 bases. Looked up from germline, CDR1 is MDHEN and CDR2 is SYDVKM. There are 16 residues in the CDR3. V trimming: 4 bases; J trimming: 4 bases; junction bases outside the gene matches: 8. CDR3 amino acids: CASSSSGLAGYYEQYF. The CDR3 coding sequence is TGTGCCAGCAGTTCTTCAGGACTAGCGGGATATTACGAGCAGTACTTC.

Only a few counts were recorded for this clone. V usage is TRBV18 and J usage is TRBJ2-7; 12 nucleotides align to TRBD2. V was pared by 8 bases and J by 4 bases, with 3 bases of the junction left unmatched. This CDR3 has 13 amino acids. Per the germline V gene, CDR1 is KGHSH and CDR2 is LQKENI. The chain's CDR3 is CASQTSGRYEQYF. The CDR3 coding sequence is TGTGCCAGCCAGACTAGCGGGAGATACGAGCAGTACTTC. The variable domain in full, with the rest retrieved from reference TRBV18 and TRBJ2-7, is NAGVMQNPRHLVRRRGQEARLRCSPMKGHSHVYWYRQLPEEGLKFMVYLQKENIIDESGMPKERFSAEFPKEGPSILRIQQVVRGDSAAYFCASQTSGRYEQYFGPGTRLTVT.

This chain joins TRBV27 and TRBJ1-4; TRBD1 might be the D (6 bases). This CDR3 has 15 residues. V was cut by 6 bases and J by 2 bases, with 13 bases left in between. Germline-derived CDR1 and CDR2 are MNHEY and SMNVEV (reference sequence). CDR3 sequence reads: CASRQTGFTNEKLFF. The CDR3 coding sequence is TGTGCCAGCAGACAGACAGGTTTTACTAATGAAAAACTGTTTTTT.

In this sample, this clone turned up once. The chain uses TRBV18 and TRBJ1-1, with 7 bases identical to TRBD1. The ends lost 3 bases at V and 5 bases at J; junction bases unmatched: 9. The germline V gene has CDR1 KGHSH and CDR2 LQKENI. CDR3 length: 15 amino acids. The DNA of the CDR3 is TGTGCCAGCTCACCTCGTACAGGCAGGGGGACTGAAGCTTTCTTT. The encoded protein is CASSPRTGRGTEAFF.

The V call is TRBV15, the J call TRBJ2-7, with TRBD1 matching 7 bases. After removal of 3 bases from V and 6 bases from J, the junction contained 11 bases not matched to a gene. The CDR3 totals 15 residues. CDR1 and CDR2 (germline): LNHNV, YYDKDF (reference sequence). For the CDR3, the DNA is TGTGCCACCAGCAGTGTGGGGGACAGCGAACTCGAGCAGTACTTC. Its protein product is CATSSVGDSELEQYF. Complete variable domain (other parts from reference TRBV15 and TRBJ2-7): DAMVIQNPRYQVTQFGKPVTLSCSQTLNHNVMYWYQQKSSQAPKLLFHYYDKDFNNEADTPDNFQSRRPNTSFCFLDIRSPGLGDTAMYLCATSSVGDSELEQYFGPGTRLTVT.